This T cell receptor beta chain was captured by sequencing in a study of T-cell memory formation after mild COVID-19. General study points: CD4+ contracting clones were found mainly in CM and EM, and CD8+ ones in EMRA.

TCRdb redid the calling of the 5' RACE reads with MiXCR, one entry per CDR3 protein. The top ten clones hold roughly 1.9% of a sample with about 200,000 distinct CDR3 sequences, approximately 16% of them seen once. To note about this clonotype: No antigen is known for it.

The material sequenced was PBMCs or a T cell subset sorted from them (not recorded which). This receptor was identified in an adult woman who had mild COVID-19 (a few samples of this study predate the infection). Cell type and time point are not known.

CDR3 DNA: TGTGCCAGCAGATCTACCGCTTCAGAGACCCAGTACTTC. Translation: CASRSTASETQYF. The chain links TRBV6-2 or TRBV6-3 to TRBJ2-5; unclear D gene. Trimming left V 6 bases short and J 4 bases short, with 12 bases between. This CDR3 spans 13 amino acids. From germline, CDR1 is MNHEY and CDR2 SVGEGT.